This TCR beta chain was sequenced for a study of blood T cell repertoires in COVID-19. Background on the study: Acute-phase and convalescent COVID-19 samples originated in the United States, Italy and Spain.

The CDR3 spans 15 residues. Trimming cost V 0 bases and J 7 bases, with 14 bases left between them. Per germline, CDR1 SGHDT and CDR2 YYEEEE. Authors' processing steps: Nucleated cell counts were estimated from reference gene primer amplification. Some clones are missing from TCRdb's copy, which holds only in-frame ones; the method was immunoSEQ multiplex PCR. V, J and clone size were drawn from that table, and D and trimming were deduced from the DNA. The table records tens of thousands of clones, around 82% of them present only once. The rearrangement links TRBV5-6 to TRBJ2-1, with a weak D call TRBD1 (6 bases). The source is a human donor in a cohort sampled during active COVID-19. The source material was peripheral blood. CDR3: CASSLVRRGQNEQFF. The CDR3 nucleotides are TGTGCCAGCAGCTTGGTGCGCAGGGGCCAAAATGAGCAGTTCTTC.